Listed below are T cell receptor beta chains from one sample, sequenced in a study of blood T cells in healthy people across ages. One entry per CDR3 protein, called by TCRdb with MiXCR from the 5' RACE reads. The sample includes 550,000 to 650,000 distinct CDR3 sequences, about 30% of them seen just once. Input material: blood. The receptors shown here come from a woman at least 80 years old in good health. Each CDR3 is given with its conserved first and last residue. The D gene is left open where the match is weak. Clone sizes are given selectively: once, few, many, or a class where the clone is expanded.

CDR3aa: CASSPRGGESTDTQYF
CDR3nt: TGTGCCAGCAGCCCCAGGGGGGGAGAAAGCACAGATACGCAGTATTTT
d_gene: NA
j_gene: TRBJ2-3
abundance: many
v_gene: TRBV4-2

CDR3aa: CASSYLFRGELFF
CDR3nt: TGTGCCAGCAGTTACCTTTTCCGAGGGGAGCTGTTTTTT
d_gene: NA
j_gene: TRBJ2-2
abundance: many
v_gene: TRBV6-5

CDR3aa: CASSQGLAATDTQYF
CDR3nt: TGTGCCAGCAGCCAAGGGTTAGCGGCCACAGATACGCAGTATTTT
d_gene: NA
j_gene: TRBJ2-3
abundance: few
v_gene: TRBV3-1

CDR3aa: CAGSLVGNEQFF
CDR3nt: TGTGCCGGCAGCTTAGTGGGCAATGAGCAGTTCTTC
d_gene: NA
j_gene: TRBJ2-1
abundance: once
v_gene: TRBV7-2

CDR3aa: CASSFPRGLFRADTQYF
CDR3nt: TGTGCCAGCAGTTTTCCGAGGGGATTGTTTAGAGCAGATACGCAGTATTTT
d_gene: NA
j_gene: TRBJ2-3
abundance: NA
v_gene: TRBV12-3/TRBV12-4

CDR3aa: CASSPRQGNVNTEAFF
CDR3nt: TGTGCCAGCAGCCCAAGACAGGGCAATGTGAACACTGAAGCTTTCTTT
d_gene: TRBD1
j_gene: TRBJ1-1
abundance: NA
v_gene: TRBV7-6

CDR3aa: CASSKPGQGYNEQFF
CDR3nt: TGTGCCAGCAGTAAACCGGGACAGGGGTACAATGAGCAGTTCTTC
d_gene: TRBD1
j_gene: TRBJ2-1
abundance: many
v_gene: TRBV11-2

CDR3aa: CSTRVVPRQETQYF
CDR3nt: TGCAGTACTAGAGTAGTTCCTCGCCAAGAGACCCAGTACTTC
d_gene: NA
j_gene: TRBJ2-5
abundance: NA
v_gene: TRBV20-1

CDR3aa: CATRRPGGNTDTQYF
CDR3nt: TGTGCCACCAGGAGGCCAGGGGGGAACACAGATACGCAGTATTTT
d_gene: NA
j_gene: TRBJ2-3
abundance: many
v_gene: TRBV24-1

CDR3aa: CASSLAGSTGETQYF
CDR3nt: TGTGCCAGCAGTCTAGCGGGGAGTACAGGCGAGACCCAGTACTTC
d_gene: TRBD2
j_gene: TRBJ2-5
abundance: many
v_gene: TRBV7-2

CDR3aa: CASSTTDRGSYNEQFF
CDR3nt: TGTGCCAGCAGCACCACGGACAGGGGGTCCTACAATGAGCAGTTCTTC
d_gene: TRBD1
j_gene: TRBJ2-1
abundance: many
v_gene: TRBV13

CDR3aa: CASTEGGGGPSIGTQYF
CDR3nt: TGTGCCAGCACCGAGGGTGGAGGGGGGCCAAGCATAGGTACGCAGTATTTT
d_gene: NA
j_gene: TRBJ2-3
abundance: NA
v_gene: TRBV6-1

CDR3aa: CASSPGTTNTQYF
CDR3nt: TGCGCCAGCAGCCCCGGGACTACTAATACGCAGTATTTT
d_gene: TRBD2
j_gene: TRBJ2-3
abundance: many
v_gene: TRBV5-1

CDR3aa: CASSPGLTGGEQYF
CDR3nt: TGCGCCAGCAGCCCGGGCCTCACAGGAGGCGAGCAGTACTTC
d_gene: NA
j_gene: TRBJ2-7
abundance: many
v_gene: TRBV5-1

CDR3aa: CACPAGAKNIQYF
CDR3nt: TGTGCCTGTCCCGCGGGGGCCAAAAACATTCAGTACTTC
d_gene: NA
j_gene: TRBJ2-4
abundance: once
v_gene: TRBV30

CDR3aa: CASVPGQGSDGYTF
CDR3nt: TGTGCCAGTGTTCCGGGACAGGGGAGCGATGGCTACACCTTC
d_gene: TRBD1
j_gene: TRBJ1-2
abundance: NA
v_gene: TRBV12-3/TRBV12-4

CDR3aa: CASSPGWNTEAFF
CDR3nt: TGTGCCAGCAGTCCCGGGTGGAACACTGAAGCTTTCTTT
d_gene: NA
j_gene: TRBJ1-1
abundance: NA
v_gene: TRBV12-3/TRBV12-4

CDR3aa: CASRKGQGGTGELFF
CDR3nt: TGTGCCAGCAGAAAAGGACAGGGAGGCACCGGGGAGCTGTTTTTT
d_gene: TRBD1
j_gene: TRBJ2-2
abundance: NA
v_gene: TRBV5-4

CDR3aa: CSAHIRAARSSYGYTF
CDR3nt: TGCAGTGCTCACATCCGGGCGGCCAGATCCTCTTATGGCTACACCTTC
d_gene: NA
j_gene: TRBJ1-2
abundance: many
v_gene: TRBV20-1

CDR3aa: CASSAQGATEAFF
CDR3nt: TGTGCCAGCAGCGCTCAGGGGGCCACTGAAGCTTTCTTT
d_gene: TRBD1
j_gene: TRBJ1-1
abundance: few
v_gene: TRBV9

CDR3aa: CASSLGGCPGQGPKNIQYF
CDR3nt: TGTGCCAGCAGCTTAGGCGGGTGTCCTGGACAGGGTCCCAAAAACATTCAGTACTTC
d_gene: TRBD1
j_gene: TRBJ2-4
abundance: many
v_gene: TRBV7-3

CDR3aa: CGARRDRDQPQHF
CDR3nt: TGCGGTGCTAGGAGGGACAGGGATCAGCCCCAGCATTTT
d_gene: TRBD1
j_gene: TRBJ1-5
abundance: once
v_gene: TRBV20-1

CDR3aa: CASSANLPDTQYF
CDR3nt: TGTGCCAGCAGCGCAAATCTCCCAGATACGCAGTATTTT
d_gene: NA
j_gene: TRBJ2-3
abundance: NA
v_gene: TRBV11-1

CDR3aa: CSVLIGVSTDTQYF
CDR3nt: TGCAGCGTTTTGATTGGGGTCTCCACAGATACGCAGTATTTT
d_gene: NA
j_gene: TRBJ2-3
abundance: NA
v_gene: TRBV29-1